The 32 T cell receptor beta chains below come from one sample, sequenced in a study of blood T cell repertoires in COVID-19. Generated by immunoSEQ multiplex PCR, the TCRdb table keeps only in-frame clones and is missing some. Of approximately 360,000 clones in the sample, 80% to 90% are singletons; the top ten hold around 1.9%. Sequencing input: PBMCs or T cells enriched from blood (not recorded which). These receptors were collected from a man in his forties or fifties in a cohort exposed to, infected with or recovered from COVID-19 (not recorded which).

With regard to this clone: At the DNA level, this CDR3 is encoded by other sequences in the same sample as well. The CDR3 nucleotides read TGTGCCAGCAGCCCACGACAGGGTGATGGCTACACCTTC. This codes for CASSPRQGDGYTF. The rearrangement uses TRBV14 and TRBJ1-2, with TRBD1 matching 7 bases. The CDR3 has 13 residues. The germline V gene has CDR1 SGHDN and CDR2 FVKESK. Trimming at V came to 4 bases and at J to 6 bases, leaving 5 bases not matched to a gene.

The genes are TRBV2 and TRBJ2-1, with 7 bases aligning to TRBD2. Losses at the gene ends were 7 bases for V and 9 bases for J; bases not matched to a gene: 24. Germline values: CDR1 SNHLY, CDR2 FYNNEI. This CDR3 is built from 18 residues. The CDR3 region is CASIRGLGGRVARGEQFF. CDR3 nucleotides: TGTGCCAGCATTAGAGGGTTGGGCGGGAGAGTGGCGAGGGGTGAGCAGTTCTTC.

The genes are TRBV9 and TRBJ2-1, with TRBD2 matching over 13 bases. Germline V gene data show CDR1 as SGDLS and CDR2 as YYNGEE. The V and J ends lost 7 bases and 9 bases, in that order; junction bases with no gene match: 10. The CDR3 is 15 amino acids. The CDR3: CASGLGLAGFSEQFF. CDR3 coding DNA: TGTGCCAGCGGCCTGGGACTAGCGGGATTCAGTGAGCAGTTCTTC.

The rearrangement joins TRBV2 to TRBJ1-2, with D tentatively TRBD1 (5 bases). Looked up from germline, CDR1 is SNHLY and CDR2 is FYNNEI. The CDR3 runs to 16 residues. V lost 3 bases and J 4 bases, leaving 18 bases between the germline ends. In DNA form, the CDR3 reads TGTGCCAGCAGTGAGGGCAGGGCCCCATTCCCCTATGGCTACACCTTC. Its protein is CASSEGRAPFPYGYTF.

CDR3 sequence reads: CASSTGQPSSMNTEAFF. DNA of the CDR3: TGTGCCAGCAGCACGGGACAGCCATCATCCATGAACACTGAAGCTTTCTTT. The chain recombines TRBV5-6 with TRBJ1-1, with TRBD1 identical over 7 bases. The V gene's germline CDR1 is SGHDT and CDR2 YYEEEE. This CDR3 has 17 residues. Trimming at V came to 4 bases and at J to 0 bases, leaving 12 bases not matched to a gene.

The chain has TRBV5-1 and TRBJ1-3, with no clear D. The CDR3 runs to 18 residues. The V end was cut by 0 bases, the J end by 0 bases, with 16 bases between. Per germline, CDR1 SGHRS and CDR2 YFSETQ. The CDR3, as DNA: TGCGCCAGCAGCTTGGTTGCTTTGGGCTTGAGCTCTGGAAACACCATATATTTT. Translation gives CASSLVALGLSSGNTIYF. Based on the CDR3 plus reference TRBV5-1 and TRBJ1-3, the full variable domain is KAGVTQTPRYLIKTRGQQVTLSCSPISGHRSVSWYQQTPGQGLQFLFEYFSETQRNKGNFPGRFSGRQFSNSRSEMNVSTLELGDSALYLCASSLVALGLSSGNTIYFGEGSWLTVV.

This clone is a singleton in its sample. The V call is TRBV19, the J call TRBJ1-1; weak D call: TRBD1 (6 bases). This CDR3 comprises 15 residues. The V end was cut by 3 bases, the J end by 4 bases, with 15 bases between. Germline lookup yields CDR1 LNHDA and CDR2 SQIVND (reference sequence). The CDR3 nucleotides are TGTGCCAGTAGTATCGTTGGGGGGGCGCGCACTGAAGCTTTCTTT. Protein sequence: CASSIVGGARTEAFF.

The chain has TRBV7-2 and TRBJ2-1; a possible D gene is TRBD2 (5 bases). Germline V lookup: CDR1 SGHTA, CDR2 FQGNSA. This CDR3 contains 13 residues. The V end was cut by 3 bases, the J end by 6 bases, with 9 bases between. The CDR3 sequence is CASSFMAGNEQFF. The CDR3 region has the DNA TGTGCCAGCAGCTTTATGGCGGGCAATGAGCAGTTCTTC. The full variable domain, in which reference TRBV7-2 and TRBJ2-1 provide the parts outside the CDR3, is GAGVSQSPSNKVTEKGKDVELRCDPISGHTALYWYRQSLGQGLEFLIYFQGNSAPDKSGLPSDRFSAERTGGSVSTLTIQRTQQEDSAVYLCASSFMAGNEQFFGPGTRLTVL.

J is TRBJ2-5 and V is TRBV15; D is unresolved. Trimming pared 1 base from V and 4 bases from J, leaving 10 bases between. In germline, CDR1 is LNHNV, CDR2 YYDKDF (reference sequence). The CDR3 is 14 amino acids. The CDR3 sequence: CATSRGGSPETQYF. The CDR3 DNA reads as TGTGCCACCAGCAGAGGTGGTAGCCCAGAGACCCAGTACTTC.

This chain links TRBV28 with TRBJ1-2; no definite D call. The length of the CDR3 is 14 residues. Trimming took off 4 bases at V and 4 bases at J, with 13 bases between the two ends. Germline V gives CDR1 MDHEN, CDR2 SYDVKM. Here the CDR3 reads CASSSPPDIYGYTF. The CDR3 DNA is TGTGCCAGCAGTTCTCCTCCTGACATCTATGGCTACACCTTC.

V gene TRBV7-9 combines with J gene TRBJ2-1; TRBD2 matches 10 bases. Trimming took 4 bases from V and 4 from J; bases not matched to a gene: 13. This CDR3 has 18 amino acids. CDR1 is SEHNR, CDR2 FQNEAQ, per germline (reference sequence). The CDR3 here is CASSSPVGLAGVYNEQFF. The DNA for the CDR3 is TGTGCCAGCAGCTCCCCAGTAGGGCTAGCGGGAGTTTACAATGAGCAGTTCTTC.

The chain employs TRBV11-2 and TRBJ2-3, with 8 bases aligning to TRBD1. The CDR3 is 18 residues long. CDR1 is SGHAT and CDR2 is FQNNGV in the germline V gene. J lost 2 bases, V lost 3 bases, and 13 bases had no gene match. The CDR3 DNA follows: TGTGCCAGCAGCTTTGACAGGGGAAGGCTACGGTTCACAGATACGCAGTATTTT. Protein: CASSFDRGRLRFTDTQYF.

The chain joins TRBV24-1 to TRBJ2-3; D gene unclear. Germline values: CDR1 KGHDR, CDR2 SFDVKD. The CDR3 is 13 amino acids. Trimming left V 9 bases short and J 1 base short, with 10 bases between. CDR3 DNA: TGTGCCACCGGTTCGAGAGGCACAGATACGCAGTATTTT. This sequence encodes CATGSRGTDTQYF.

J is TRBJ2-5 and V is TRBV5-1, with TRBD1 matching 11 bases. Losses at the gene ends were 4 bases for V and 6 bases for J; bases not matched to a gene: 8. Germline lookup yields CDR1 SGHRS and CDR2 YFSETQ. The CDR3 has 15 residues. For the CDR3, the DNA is TGCGCCAGCAGCCGCGACGGGACAGGGGGAAAGACCCAGTACTTC. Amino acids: CASSRDGTGGKTQYF.

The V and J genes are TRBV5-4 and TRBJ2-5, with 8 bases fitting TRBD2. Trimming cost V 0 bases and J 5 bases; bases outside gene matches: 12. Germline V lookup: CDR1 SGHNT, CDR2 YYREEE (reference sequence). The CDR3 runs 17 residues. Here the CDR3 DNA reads TGTGCCAGCAGCTTGGGAGGCGCGGGAGGCCCTAAGGAGACCCAGTACTTC. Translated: CASSLGGAGGPKETQYF.

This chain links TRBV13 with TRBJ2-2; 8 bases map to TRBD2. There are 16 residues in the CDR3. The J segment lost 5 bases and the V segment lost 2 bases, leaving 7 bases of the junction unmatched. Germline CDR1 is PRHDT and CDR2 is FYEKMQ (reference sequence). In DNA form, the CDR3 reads TGTGCCAGCAGCTTACGGGAGGGGATTTGGACCGGGGAGCTGTTTTTT. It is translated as CASSLREGIWTGELFF.

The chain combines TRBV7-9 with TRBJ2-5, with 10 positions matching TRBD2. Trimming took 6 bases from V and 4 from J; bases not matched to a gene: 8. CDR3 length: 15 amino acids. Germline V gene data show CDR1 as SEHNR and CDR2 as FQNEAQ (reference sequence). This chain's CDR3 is CASSVGTSVGETQYF. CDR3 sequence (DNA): TGTGCCAGCAGTGTTGGGACTAGCGTAGGAGAGACCCAGTACTTC.

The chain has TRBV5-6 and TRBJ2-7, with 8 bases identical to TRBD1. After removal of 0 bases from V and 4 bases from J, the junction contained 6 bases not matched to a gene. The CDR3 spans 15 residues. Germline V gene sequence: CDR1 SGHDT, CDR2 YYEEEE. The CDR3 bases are TGTGCCAGCAGCTTGGACCCAACAGGGGGGTACGAGCAGTACTTC. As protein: CASSLDPTGGYEQYF.

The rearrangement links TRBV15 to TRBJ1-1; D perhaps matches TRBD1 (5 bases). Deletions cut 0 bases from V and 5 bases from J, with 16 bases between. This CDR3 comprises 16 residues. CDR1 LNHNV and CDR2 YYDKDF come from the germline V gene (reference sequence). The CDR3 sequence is CATSRDLGGVGTEAFF. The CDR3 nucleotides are TGTGCCACCAGCAGAGATCTCGGAGGGGTGGGGACTGAAGCTTTCTTT.

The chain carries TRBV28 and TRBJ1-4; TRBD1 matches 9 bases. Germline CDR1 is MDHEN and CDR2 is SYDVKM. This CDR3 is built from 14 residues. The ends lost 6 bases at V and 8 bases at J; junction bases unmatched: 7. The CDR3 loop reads CASSQRQGGEKLFF. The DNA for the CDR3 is TGTGCCAGCAGCCAACGACAGGGGGGGGAAAAACTGTTTTTT.

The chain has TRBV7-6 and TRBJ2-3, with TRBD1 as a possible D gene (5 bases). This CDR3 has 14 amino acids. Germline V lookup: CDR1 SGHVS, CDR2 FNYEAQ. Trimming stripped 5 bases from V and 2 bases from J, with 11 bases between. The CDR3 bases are TGTGCCAGCAGCACACAGGCCTCCACAGATACGCAGTATTTT. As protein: CASSTQASTDTQYF. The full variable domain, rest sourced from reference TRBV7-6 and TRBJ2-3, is GAGVSQSPRYKVTKRGQDVALRCDPISGHVSLYWYRQALGQGPEFLTYFNYEAQQDKSGLPNDRFSAERPEGSISTLTIQRTEQRDSAMYRCASSTQASTDTQYFGPGTRLTVL.

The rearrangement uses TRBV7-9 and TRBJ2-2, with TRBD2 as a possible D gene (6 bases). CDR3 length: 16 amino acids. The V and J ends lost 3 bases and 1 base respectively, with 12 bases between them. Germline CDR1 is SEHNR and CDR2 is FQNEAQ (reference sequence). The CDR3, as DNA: TGTGCCAGCAGCTTTAGTGCGGGGCTGAACACCGGGGAGCTGTTTTTT. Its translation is CASSFSAGLNTGELFF.

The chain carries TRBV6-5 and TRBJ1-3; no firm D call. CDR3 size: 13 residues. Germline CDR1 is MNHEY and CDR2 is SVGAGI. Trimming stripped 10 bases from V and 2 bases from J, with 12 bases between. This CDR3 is CAIHDIPGNTIYF. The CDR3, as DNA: TGTGCCATCCACGACATCCCTGGAAACACCATATATTTT.

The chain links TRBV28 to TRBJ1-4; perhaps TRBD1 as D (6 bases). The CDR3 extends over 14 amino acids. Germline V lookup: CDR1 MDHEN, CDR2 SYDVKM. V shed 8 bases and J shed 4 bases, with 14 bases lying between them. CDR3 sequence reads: CASESAGDNEKLFF. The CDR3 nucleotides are TGTGCCAGCGAGTCGGCAGGGGATAATGAAAAACTGTTTTTT. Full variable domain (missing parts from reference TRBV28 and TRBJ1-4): DVKVTQSSRYLVKRTGEKVFLECVQDMDHENMFWYRQDPGLGLRLIYFSYDVKMKEKGDIPEGYSVSREKKERFSLILESASTNQTSMYLCASESAGDNEKLFFGSGTQLSVL.

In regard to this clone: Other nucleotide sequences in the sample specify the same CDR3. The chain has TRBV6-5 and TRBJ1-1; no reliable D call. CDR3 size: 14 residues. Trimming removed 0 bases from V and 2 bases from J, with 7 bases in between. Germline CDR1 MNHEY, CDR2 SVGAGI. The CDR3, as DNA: TGTGCCAGCAGTTACTCGGCAGGTAACACTGAAGCTTTCTTT. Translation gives CASSYSAGNTEAFF.

Here the CDR3 DNA reads TGTGCCAGCAGCCAAGTACCAGGGAACACTGAAGCTTTCTTT. Protein product: CASSQVPGNTEAFF. The rearrangement links TRBV3-1 (or the pseudogene TRBV3-2) to TRBJ1-1; no clear D gene. The V gene lost 1 base and the J gene lost 1 base, with 7 bases spanning the gap. This CDR3 comprises 14 residues. Germline loops: CDR1 LGHDT, CDR2 YNNKEL (reference sequence).

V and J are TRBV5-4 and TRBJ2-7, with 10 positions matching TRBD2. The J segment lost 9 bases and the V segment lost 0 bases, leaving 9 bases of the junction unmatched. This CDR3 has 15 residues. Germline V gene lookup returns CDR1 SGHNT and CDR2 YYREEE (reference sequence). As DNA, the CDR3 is TGTGCCAGCAGCTTGGCCGGGACTAGCGAGAGGGGGCAGTACTTC. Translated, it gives CASSLAGTSERGQYF.

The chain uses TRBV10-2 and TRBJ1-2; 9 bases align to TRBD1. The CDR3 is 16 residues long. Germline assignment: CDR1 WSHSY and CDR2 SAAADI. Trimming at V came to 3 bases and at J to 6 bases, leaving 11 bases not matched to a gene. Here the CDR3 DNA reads TGCGCCAGCAGTGATTTCCGGGACAGGGACCAGAATGGCTACACCTTC. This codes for CASSDFRDRDQNGYTF.

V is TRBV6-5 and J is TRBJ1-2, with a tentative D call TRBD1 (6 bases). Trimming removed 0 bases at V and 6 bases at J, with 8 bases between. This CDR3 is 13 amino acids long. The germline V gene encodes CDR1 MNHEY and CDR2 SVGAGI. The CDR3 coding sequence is TGTGCCAGCAGTTACTCTCGGACAGATGGCTACACCTTC. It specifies CASSYSRTDGYTF.

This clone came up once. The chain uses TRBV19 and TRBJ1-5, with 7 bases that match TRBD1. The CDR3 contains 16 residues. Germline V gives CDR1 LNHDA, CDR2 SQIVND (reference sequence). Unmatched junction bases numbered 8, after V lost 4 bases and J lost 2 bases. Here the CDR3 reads CASSTTGEVGNQPQHF. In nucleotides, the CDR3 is TGTGCCAGTAGTACAACAGGGGAGGTTGGCAATCAGCCCCAGCATTTT.

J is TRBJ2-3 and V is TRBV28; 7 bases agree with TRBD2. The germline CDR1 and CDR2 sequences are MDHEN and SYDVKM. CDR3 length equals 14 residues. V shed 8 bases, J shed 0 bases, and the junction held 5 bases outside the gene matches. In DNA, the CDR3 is TGTGCCAGCTTAAGCGGGATAAGCACAGATACGCAGTATTTT. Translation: CASLSGISTDTQYF.

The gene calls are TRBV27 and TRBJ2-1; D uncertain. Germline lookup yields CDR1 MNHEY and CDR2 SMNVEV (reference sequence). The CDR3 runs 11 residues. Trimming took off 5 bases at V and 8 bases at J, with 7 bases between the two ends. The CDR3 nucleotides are TGTGCCAGCAGTACCACAGATGAGCAGTTCTTC. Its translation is CASSTTDEQFF.